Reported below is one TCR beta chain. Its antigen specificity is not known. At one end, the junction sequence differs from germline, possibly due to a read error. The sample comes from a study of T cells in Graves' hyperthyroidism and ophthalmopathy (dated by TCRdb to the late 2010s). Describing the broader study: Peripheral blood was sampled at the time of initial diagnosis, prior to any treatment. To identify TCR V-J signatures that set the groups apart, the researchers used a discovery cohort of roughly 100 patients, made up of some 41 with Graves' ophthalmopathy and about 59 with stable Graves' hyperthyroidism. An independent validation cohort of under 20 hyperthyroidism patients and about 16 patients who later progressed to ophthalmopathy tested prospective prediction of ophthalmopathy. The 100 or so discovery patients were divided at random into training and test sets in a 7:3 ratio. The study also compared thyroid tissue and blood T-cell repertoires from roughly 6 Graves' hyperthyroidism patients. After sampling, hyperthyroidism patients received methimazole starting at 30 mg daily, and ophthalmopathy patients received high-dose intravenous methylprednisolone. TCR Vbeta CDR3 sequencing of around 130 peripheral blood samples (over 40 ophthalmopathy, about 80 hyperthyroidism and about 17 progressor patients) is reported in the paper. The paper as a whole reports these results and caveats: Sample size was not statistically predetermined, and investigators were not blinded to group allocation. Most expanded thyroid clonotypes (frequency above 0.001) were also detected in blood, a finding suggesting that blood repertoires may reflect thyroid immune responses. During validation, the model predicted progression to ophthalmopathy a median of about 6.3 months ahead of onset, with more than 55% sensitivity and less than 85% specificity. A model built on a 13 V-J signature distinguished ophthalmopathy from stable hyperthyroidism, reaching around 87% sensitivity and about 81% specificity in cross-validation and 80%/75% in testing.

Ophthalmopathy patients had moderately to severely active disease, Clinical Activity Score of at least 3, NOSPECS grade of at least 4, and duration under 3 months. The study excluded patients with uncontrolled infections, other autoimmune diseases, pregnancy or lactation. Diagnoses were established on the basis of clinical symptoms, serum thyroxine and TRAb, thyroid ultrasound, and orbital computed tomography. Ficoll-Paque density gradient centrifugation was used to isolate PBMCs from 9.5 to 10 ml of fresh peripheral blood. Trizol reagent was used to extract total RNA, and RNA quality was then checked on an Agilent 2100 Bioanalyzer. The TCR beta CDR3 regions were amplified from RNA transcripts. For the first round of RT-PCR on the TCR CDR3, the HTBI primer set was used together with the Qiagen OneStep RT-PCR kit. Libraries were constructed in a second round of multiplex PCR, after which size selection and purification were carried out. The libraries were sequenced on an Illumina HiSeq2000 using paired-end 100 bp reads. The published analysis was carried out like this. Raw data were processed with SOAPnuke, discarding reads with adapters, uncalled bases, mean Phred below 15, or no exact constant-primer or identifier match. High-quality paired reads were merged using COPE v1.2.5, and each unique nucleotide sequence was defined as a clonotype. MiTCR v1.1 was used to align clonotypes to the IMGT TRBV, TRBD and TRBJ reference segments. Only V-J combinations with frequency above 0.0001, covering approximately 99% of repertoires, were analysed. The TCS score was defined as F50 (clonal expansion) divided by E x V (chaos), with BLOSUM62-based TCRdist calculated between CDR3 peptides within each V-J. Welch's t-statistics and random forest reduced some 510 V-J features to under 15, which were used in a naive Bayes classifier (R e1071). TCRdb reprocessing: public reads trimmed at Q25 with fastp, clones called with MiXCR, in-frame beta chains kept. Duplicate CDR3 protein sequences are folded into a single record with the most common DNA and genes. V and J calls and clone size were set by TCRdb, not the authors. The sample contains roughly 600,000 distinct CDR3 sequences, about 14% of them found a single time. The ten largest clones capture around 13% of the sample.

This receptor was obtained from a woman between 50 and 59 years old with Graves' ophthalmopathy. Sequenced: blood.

The CDR3 protein sequence reads: CASSGLAGQGSGELLF. The nucleotide sequence reads TGTGCCAGCAGTGGATTAGCGGGACAGGGATCCGGGGAGCTGCTTTTT. Here the chain combines TRBV6-2 or TRBV6-3 and TRBJ2-2; TRBD1 is perhaps the D gene, given 9 matching bases. Counted from cysteine to phenylalanine, this CDR3 has 16 amino acids. Of all the DNA, just the CDR3 is kept, 48 bases in frame from base 1. Per the germline V gene, MNHEY is the CDR1 and SVGEGT is the CDR2.